This is a list of T cell receptor beta chains from one sample in a study of identical twins. From the 5' RACE reads, TCRdb called clonotypes with MiXCR, one entry per CDR3 protein. Counted here are 250,000 to 350,000 distinct CDR3 sequences, about 8.3% occurring once; the ten biggest clones make up roughly 2%. These data also featured in a second study, about yellow fever vaccine responses in identical twins.

Material: memory (CD45RO+) T cells sorted from blood. These receptors all come from a woman between 18 and 29 years old in good health. The CDR3 runs from the conserved cysteine through the conserved F or W. A D gene is named only where the DNA matches it firmly. Some rows mark clone size as missing; the rest say once, few, many or name a class of expanded clone.

TRBV4-2	few	NA	TRBJ2-3	CASSQDINLQTQYF	TGTGCCAGCAGCCAAGATATAAACCTACAAACGCAGTATTTT
TRBV5-1	NA	TRBD2	TRBJ2-3	CASSPSKTSGGPQWDTQYF	TGCGCCAGCAGCCCCTCAAAGACTAGCGGGGGCCCACAGTGGGATACGCAGTATTTT
TRBV5-6	NA	TRBD2	TRBJ2-4	CASSLRTSGGNIQYF	TGTGCCAGCAGCTTAAGAACTAGCGGGGGAAACATTCAGTACTTC
TRBV6-1	many	TRBD2	TRBJ2-5	CASSPGGKQETQYF	TGTGCCAGCAGTCCCGGGGGGAAACAAGAGACCCAGTACTTC
TRBV7-2	few	NA	TRBJ2-7	CASSTREWGSYEQYF	TGTGCCAGCAGCACCCGGGAGTGGGGCTCCTACGAGCAGTACTTC
TRBV7-9	many	TRBD1	TRBJ2-5	CASSPRGPETQYF	TGTGCCAGCAGCCCCAGGGGGCCAGAGACCCAGTACTTC
TRBV12-3/TRBV12-4	many	NA	TRBJ2-1	CASSLDSGSYNEQFF	TGTGCCAGCAGTTTAGATTCCGGGTCTTACAATGAGCAGTTCTTC
TRBV11-2	few	NA	TRBJ2-7	CASSLLISYEQYF	TGTGCCAGCAGCTTACTTATCTCCTACGAGCAGTACTTC
TRBV6-5	many	NA	TRBJ2-3	CASSPNSDTQYF	TGTGCCAGCAGTCCCAATTCCGATACGCAGTATTTT
TRBV5-1	many	NA	TRBJ2-5	CASSLGETRRETQYF	TGCGCCAGCAGCTTGGGTGAAACGAGACGGGAGACCCAGTACTTC
TRBV5-1	few	TRBD2	TRBJ2-2	CASSTPSGRADTGELFF	TGCGCCAGCAGCACCCCTAGCGGGAGGGCGGACACCGGGGAGCTGTTTTTT
TRBV2	NA	NA	TRBJ2-1	CASSEASNEQFF	TGTGCCAGCAGTGAAGCTTCGAATGAGCAGTTCTTC
TRBV19	NA	NA	TRBJ2-1	CASSRYPEGRNEQFF	TGTGCCAGTAGCAGGTACCCCGAAGGGAGGAATGAGCAGTTCTTC
TRBV20-1	NA	TRBD2	TRBJ2-7	CSARDRLASSYEQYF	TGCAGTGCTAGAGATCGACTAGCGTCCTCCTACGAGCAGTACTTC
TRBV2	few	NA	TRBJ2-1	CASFKEGLSYNEQFF	TGTGCCAGCTTCAAAGAGGGCCTCTCCTACAATGAGCAGTTCTTC
TRBV12-3/TRBV12-4	many	NA	TRBJ1-1	CASSTGQPNTEAFF	TGTGCCAGCAGTACAGGGCAACCGAACACTGAAGCTTTCTTT
TRBV11-3	few	NA	TRBJ2-1	CASSLLLHGQFF	TGTGCCAGCAGCTTACTATTACATGGGCAGTTCTTC
TRBV7-2	NA	TRBD2	TRBJ2-5	CASSKNGGGNQETQYF	TGTGCCAGCAGCAAGAATGGGGGAGGGAACCAAGAGACCCAGTACTTC
TRBV6-5	few	TRBD1	TRBJ1-5	CASSYEPGQGTRPQHF	TGTGCCAGCAGTTACGAGCCGGGACAGGGGACGCGACCCCAGCATTTT
TRBV15	few	NA	TRBJ2-1	CATSIRQGEQFF	TGTGCCACCAGCATTCGGCAGGGTGAGCAGTTCTTC
TRBV11-3	many	NA	TRBJ2-5	CASSLEGIQETQYF	TGTGCCAGCAGCTTAGAGGGGATCCAAGAGACCCAGTACTTC
TRBV20-1	few	NA	TRBJ2-1	CSASGPNNEQFF	TGCAGTGCCTCCGGCCCCAACAATGAGCAGTTCTTC
TRBV7-3	NA	TRBD2	TRBJ2-1	CASSPVASGSNEQFF	TGTGCCAGCAGCCCAGTGGCTAGCGGGAGCAATGAGCAGTTCTTC
TRBV29-1	NA	NA	TRBJ2-7	CSVERGTNEQYF	TGCAGCGTTGAAAGGGGGACCAACGAGCAGTACTTC
TRBV12-3/TRBV12-4	NA	TRBD2	TRBJ2-3	CACSFSGTSGTSTDTQYF	TGTGCCTGCAGTTTCAGTGGGACTAGCGGGACTAGCACAGATACGCAGTATTTT
TRBV7-6	NA	TRBD1	TRBJ2-1	CASSLADRPGGNEQFF	TGTGCCAGCAGCTTAGCGGACAGGCCCGGAGGAAATGAGCAGTTCTTC
TRBV6-6	many	TRBD1	TRBJ1-1	CASSPGQAFEAFF	TGTGCCAGCAGTCCAGGACAGGCTTTTGAAGCTTTCTTT
TRBV12-3/TRBV12-4	many	TRBD1	TRBJ1-5	CASGTGGGQPQHF	TGTGCCAGCGGGACAGGGGGCGGTCAGCCCCAGCATTTT
TRBV7-9	few	NA	TRBJ2-2	CASSSIAALDTGELFF	TGTGCCAGCAGCTCCATAGCGGCCCTAGACACCGGGGAGCTGTTTTTT
TRBV28	many	NA	TRBJ2-7	CASSVYYEQYF	TGTGCCAGCAGTGTCTACTACGAGCAGTACTTC
TRBV4-2	NA	NA	TRBJ2-6	CASSQDGAAGANVLTF	TGTGCCAGCAGCCAAGATGGGGCTGCTGGGGCCAACGTCCTGACTTTC
TRBV4-1	many	NA	TRBJ1-4	CASSQGTPQGLFF	TGCGCCAGCAGCCAAGGGACCCCTCAGGGATTGTTTTTT
TRBV28	few	TRBD1	TRBJ1-6	CASSISTGANSPLHF	TGTGCCAGCAGTATTTCAACAGGGGCCAATTCACCCCTCCACTTT
TRBV12-3/TRBV12-4	few	NA	TRBJ1-5	CASSSGRGLYQPQHF	TGTGCCAGCAGCTCTGGGCGGGGGCTGTATCAGCCCCAGCATTTT
TRBV5-1	many	TRBD1	TRBJ2-3	CASSGTGSSDTQYF	TGCGCCAGCAGCGGGACAGGGTCATCAGATACGCAGTATTTT
TRBV6-6	many	NA	TRBJ2-7	CASSYPLDEQYF	TGTGCCAGCAGTTATCCTCTGGACGAGCAGTACTTC
TRBV6-1	many	TRBD2	TRBJ2-1	CASRTGTSGREFF	TGTGCCAGCAGAACCGGGACTAGCGGGAGGGAGTTCTTC
TRBV18	NA	NA	TRBJ1-5	CASSPGGMVASQPQHF	TGTGCCAGCTCACCAGGGGGCATGGTAGCGAGTCAGCCCCAGCATTTT
TRBV7-2	many	TRBD2	TRBJ2-2	CASTTSGAVTGELFF	TGTGCCAGCACCACTAGCGGGGCGGTCACCGGGGAGCTGTTTTTT
TRBV12-3/TRBV12-4	few	NA	TRBJ1-4	CASSSRTETNEKLFF	TGTGCCAGCAGTTCCAGGACAGAGACTAATGAAAAACTGTTTTTT
TRBV5-1	many	TRBD1	TRBJ1-1	CASSRGQNEAFF	TGCGCCAGCAGCCGGGGACAGAATGAAGCTTTCTTT
TRBV29-1	many	NA	TRBJ2-3	CSVSQGTDTQYF	TGCAGCGTTTCACAGGGCACAGATACGCAGTATTTT
TRBV13	NA	NA	TRBJ2-1	CASSFGSSGGGFF	TGTGCCAGCAGCTTTGGTTCGTCGGGGGGCGGGTTCTTC
TRBV11-2	few	TRBD2	TRBJ2-2	CASSLVGLAGHPTGELFF	TGTGCCAGCAGCTTAGTCGGACTAGCGGGGCATCCTACCGGGGAGCTGTTTTTT
TRBV12-3/TRBV12-4	many	TRBD1	TRBJ1-1	CASSLGTVNTEAFF	TGCGCCAGCAGCTTGGGGACAGTGAACACTGAAGCTTTCTTT
TRBV7-2	many	TRBD2	TRBJ2-3	CASSLLGASGGADTQYF	TGTGCCAGCAGCTTATTGGGGGCTAGCGGGGGGGCAGATACGCAGTATTTT
TRBV6-4	NA	TRBD2	TRBJ2-1	CASSDLAGGNEQFF	TGTGCCAGCAGTGACTTAGCGGGGGGAAATGAGCAGTTCTTC
TRBV20-1	NA	TRBD2	TRBJ2-3	CSARAIQAGVSTDTQYF	TGCAGTGCTAGAGCCATTCAAGCGGGAGTTAGTACAGATACGCAGTATTTT
TRBV5-1	many	NA	TRBJ1-5	CASSLEGGNQPQHF	TGCGCCAGCAGCTTGGAAGGGGGCAATCAGCCCCAGCATTTT
TRBV7-8	few	NA	TRBJ1-4	CASSLVSEKLFF	TGTGCCAGCAGCTTAGTGTCTGAGAAACTGTTTTTT
TRBV12-3/TRBV12-4	many	NA	TRBJ1-5	CASRLGTGNQPQHF	TGTGCCAGCAGACTCGGGACGGGCAATCAGCCCCAGCATTTT
TRBV18	once	NA	TRBJ2-2	CASSQSEVGELFF	TGTGCCAGCTCCCAAAGCGAGGTCGGGGAGCTGTTTTTT